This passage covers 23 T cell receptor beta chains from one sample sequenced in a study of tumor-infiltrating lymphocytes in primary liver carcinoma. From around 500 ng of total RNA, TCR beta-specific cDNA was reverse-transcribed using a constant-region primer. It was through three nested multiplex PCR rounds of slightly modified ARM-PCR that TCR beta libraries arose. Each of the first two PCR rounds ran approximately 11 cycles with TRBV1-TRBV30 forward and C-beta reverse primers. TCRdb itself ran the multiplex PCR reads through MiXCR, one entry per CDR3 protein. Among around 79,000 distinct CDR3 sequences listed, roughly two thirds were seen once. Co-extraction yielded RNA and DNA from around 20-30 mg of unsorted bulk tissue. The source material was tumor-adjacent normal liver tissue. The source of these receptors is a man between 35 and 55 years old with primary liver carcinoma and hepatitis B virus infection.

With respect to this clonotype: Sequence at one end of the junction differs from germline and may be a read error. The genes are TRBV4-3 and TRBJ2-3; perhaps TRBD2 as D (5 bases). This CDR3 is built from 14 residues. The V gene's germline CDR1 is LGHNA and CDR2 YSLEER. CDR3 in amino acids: CVSSQALATDTHYF. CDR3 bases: TGCGTCAGCAGCCAAGCCCTAGCCACAGATACGCATTATTTT.

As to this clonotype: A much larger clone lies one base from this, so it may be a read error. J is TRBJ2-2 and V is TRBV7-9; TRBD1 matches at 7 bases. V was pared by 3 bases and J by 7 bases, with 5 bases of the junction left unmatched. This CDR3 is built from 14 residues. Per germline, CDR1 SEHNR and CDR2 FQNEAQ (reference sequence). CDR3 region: CASSLATGSGELFF. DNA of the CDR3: TGTGCCAGCAGCTTGGCGACAGGGAGCGGGGAGCTGTTTTTT.

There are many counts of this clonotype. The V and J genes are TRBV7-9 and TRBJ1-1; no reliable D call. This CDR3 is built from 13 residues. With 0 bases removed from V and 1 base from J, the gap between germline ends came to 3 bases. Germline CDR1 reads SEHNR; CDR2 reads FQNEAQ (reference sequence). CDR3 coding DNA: TGTGCCAGCAGCTTAGCTGGGAACACTGAAGCTTTCTTT. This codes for CASSLAGNTEAFF. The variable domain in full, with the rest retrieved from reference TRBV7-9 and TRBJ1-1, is DTGVSQNPRHKITKRGQNVTFRCDPISEHNRLYWYRQTLGQGPEFLTYFQNEAQLEKSRLLSDRFSAERPKGSFSTLEIQRTEQGDSAMYLCASSLAGNTEAFFGQGTRLTVV.

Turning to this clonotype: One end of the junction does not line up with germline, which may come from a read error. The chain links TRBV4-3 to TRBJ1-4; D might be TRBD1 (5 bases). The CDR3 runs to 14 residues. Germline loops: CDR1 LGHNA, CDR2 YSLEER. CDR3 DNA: TGCGTCAGCGACCGTAACCAGGGAACCGAAAAACTGTTTTTT. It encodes CVSDRNQGTEKLFF.

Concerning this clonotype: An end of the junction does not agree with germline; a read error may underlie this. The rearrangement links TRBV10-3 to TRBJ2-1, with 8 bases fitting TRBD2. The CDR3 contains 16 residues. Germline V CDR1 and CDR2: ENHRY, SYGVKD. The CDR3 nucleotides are TGTGCCATCAGTGGGGCTAGCGGGCCTACCTACAAAGAGCAGTTGTTC. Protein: CAISGASGPTYKEQLF.

For the CDR3, the DNA is TGTGCCAGCATCCTCCTGGGGGCGGGAGGGCACCAAAACATTCAGTACTTC. It codes for CASILLGAGGHQNIQYF. The rearrangement links TRBV6-1 to TRBJ2-4; 9 positions agree with TRBD2. V lost 7 bases and J lost 5; bases outside the gene matches: 15. From germline, CDR1 is MNHNS and CDR2 SASEGT. This CDR3 has 17 amino acids.

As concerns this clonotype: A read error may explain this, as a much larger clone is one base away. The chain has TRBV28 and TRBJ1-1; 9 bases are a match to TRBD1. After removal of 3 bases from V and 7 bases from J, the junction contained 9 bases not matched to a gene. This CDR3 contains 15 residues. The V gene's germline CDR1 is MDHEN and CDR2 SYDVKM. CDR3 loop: CASSFPGQGQYEAFF. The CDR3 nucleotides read TGTGCCAGCAGTTTCCCGGGACAGGGACAATATGAAGCTTTCTTT.

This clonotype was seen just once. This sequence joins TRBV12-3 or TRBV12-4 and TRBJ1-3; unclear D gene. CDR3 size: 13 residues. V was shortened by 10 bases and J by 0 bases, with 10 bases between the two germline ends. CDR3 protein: CATAADSGNTIYF. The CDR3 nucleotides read TGTGCCACCGCAGCGGACTCTGGAAACACCATATATTTT.

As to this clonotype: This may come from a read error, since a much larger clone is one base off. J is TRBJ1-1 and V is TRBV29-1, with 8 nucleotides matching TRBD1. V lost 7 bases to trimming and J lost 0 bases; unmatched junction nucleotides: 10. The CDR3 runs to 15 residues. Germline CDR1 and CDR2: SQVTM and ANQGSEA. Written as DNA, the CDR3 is TGCAGCGAGTCAGGGGGCTGGGGAATGAACACTGAAGCTTTCTTT. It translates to CSESGGWGMNTEAFF.

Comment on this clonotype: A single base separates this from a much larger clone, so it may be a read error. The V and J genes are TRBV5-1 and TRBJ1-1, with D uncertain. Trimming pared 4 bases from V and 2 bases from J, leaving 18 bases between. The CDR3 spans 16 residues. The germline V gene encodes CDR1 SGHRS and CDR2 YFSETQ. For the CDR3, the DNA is TGCGCCAGCAGCCCCACCCCCTCGGGGATTAACACTGAAGCTTTCTTT. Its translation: CASSPTPSGINTEAFF. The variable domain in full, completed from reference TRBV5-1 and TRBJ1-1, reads KAGVTQTPRYLIKTRGQQVTLSCSPISGHRSVSWYQQTPGQGLQFLFEYFSETQRNKGNFPGRFSGRQFSNSRSEMNVSTLELGDSALYLCASSPTPSGINTEAFFGQGTRLTVV.

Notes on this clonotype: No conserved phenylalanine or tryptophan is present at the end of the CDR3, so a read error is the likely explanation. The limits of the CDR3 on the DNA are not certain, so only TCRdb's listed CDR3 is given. CDR3 protein: CASSLGGRFSGTLYNEQCL. This rearrangement joins TRBV11-2 to TRBJ2-1; the table gives TRBD2 as D, unverified against the DNA. The germline gives CDR1 SGHAT, CDR2 FQNNGV. A total of 19 residues make up the CDR3, ends included.

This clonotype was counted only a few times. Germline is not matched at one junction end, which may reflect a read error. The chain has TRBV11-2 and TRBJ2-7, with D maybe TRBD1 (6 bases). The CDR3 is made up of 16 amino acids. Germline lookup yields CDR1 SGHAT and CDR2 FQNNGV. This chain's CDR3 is CACSLGHPESLYEQYF. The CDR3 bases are TGCGCCTGCAGCTTGGGACACCCCGAGTCCCTCTACGAGCAGTACTTC.

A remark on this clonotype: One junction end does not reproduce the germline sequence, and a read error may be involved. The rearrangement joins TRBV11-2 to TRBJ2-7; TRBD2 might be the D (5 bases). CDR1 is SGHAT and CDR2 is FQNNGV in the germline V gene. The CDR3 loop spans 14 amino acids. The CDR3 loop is CAGSFGIASYEQSF. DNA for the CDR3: TGTGCCGGCAGCTTCGGGATTGCATCCTACGAGCAGTCCTTC.

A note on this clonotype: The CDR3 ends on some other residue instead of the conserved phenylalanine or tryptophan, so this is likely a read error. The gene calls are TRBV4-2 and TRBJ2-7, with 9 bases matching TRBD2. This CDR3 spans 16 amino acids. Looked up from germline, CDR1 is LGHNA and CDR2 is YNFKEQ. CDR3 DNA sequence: TGTGCCAGCACCCAAGCGGCTAGCGGGGTCTCCTACGAGCAGTACTTA. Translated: CASTQAASGVSYEQYL.

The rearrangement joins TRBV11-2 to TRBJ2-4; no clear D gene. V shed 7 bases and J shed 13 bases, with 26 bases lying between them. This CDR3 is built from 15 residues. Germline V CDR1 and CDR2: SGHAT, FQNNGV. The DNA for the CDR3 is TGTGCCAGCAACCCCCAACTGCACCTAGAAACCATCCAGTACTTC. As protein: CASNPQLHLETIQYF.

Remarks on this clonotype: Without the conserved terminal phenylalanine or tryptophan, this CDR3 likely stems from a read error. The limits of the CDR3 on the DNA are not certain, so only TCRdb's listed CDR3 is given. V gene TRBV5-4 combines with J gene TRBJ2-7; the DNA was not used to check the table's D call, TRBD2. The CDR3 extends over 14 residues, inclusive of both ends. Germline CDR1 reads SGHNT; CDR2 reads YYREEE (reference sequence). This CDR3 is CASRSAGVPYEQHL.

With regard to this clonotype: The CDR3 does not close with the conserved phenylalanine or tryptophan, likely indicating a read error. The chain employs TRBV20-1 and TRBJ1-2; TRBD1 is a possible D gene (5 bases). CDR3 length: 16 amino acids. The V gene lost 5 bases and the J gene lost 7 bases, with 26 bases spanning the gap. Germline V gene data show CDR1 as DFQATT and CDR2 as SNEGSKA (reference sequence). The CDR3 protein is CSAPGEGVPGEGGYTY. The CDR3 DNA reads TGCAGTGCTCCGGGGGAAGGGGTGCCTGGGGAGGGTGGCTACACCTAC.

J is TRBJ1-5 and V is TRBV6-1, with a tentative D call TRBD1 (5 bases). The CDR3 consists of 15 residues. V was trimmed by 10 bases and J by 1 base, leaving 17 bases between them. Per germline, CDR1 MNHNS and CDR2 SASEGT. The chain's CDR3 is CATLSQGGSNQPQHF. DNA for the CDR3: TGTGCCACCCTCTCTCAGGGAGGCAGCAATCAGCCCCAGCATTTT.

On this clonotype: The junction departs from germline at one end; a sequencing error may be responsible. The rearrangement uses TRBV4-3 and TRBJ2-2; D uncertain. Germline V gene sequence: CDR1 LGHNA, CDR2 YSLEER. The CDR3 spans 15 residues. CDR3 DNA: TGCGTCAGCAGCCAATATACAGAGAACACCGGGGAGCTGTTTTTT. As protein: CVSSQYTENTGELFF.

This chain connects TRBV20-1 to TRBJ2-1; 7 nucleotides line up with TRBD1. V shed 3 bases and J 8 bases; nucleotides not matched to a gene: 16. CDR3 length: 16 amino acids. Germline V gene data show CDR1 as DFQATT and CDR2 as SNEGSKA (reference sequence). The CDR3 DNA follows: TGCAGTGCTAGCTTATTAGGGGGCTTGGGGGTAGATGAGCAGTTCTTC. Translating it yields CSASLLGGLGVDEQFF.

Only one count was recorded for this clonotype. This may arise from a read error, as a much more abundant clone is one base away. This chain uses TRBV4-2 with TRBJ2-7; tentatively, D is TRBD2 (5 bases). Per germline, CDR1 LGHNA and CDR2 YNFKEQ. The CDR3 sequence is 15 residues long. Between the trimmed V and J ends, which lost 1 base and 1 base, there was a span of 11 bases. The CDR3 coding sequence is TGTGCCAGCAGCCAAGCATGGAGCGGATCCTACGAGCAGTACTTC. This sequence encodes CASSQAWSGSYEQYF.

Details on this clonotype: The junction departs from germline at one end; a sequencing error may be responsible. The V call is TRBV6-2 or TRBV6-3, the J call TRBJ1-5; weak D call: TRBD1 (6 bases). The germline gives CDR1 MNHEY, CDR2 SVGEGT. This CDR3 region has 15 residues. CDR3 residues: CANSLDSHSNQAQHF. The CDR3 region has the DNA TGTGCCAACAGTTTGGACAGTCATAGCAATCAGGCCCAGCATTTT.

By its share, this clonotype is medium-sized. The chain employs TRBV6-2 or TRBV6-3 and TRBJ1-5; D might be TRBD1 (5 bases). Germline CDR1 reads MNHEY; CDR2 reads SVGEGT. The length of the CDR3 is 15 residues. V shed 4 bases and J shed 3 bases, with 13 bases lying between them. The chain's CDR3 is CASSSRVGVNQPQHF. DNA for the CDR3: TGTGCCAGCAGTTCCAGGGTAGGGGTCAATCAGCCCCAGCATTTT.